This T cell receptor (beta chain) is from a study of patients and donors after allogeneic stem cell transplantation. In its sample, this clonotype was seen a few times. TCRdb fed the RT-PCR reads into MiXCR, producing one record per CDR3 protein. The data show more than 850,000 distinct CDR3 sequences, more than 15% seen once. The TCR was taken from a human donor who was either an allogeneic HSCT recipient or a stem cell or donor lymphocyte infusion donor (not recorded which). It is not recorded whose cells these are; they may come from a transplant donor. What was sequenced was blood, either unsorted or a sorted T cell fraction (not recorded which).

The CDR3 here is CASSLERSERPQHF. The DNA for the CDR3 is TGTGCCAGCAGTTTGGAAAGGAGTGAACGGCCCCAGCATTTT. J is TRBJ1-5 and V is TRBV12-3 or TRBV12-4; no reliable D call. Trimming took off 3 bases at V and 9 bases at J, with 15 bases between the two ends. This CDR3 comprises 14 residues.